Each of the 24 T cell receptor beta chains below was sequenced from the same sample in a study of tumor-infiltrating lymphocytes in oesophageal squamous cell carcinoma. From the PCR reads, TCRdb called clonotypes with MiXCR, one entry per CDR3 protein. The data contain 8,500 to 9,000 distinct CDR3 sequences, just over 65% of them singletons. The sequenced sample consisted of esophageal tumor tissue. All receptors derive from a female donor with esophageal squamous cell carcinoma.

This clonotype was picked up a small number of times. The chain combines TRBV7-6 with TRBJ2-7; D remains ambiguous. V was pared by 4 bases and J by 4 bases, with 8 bases between. Per germline, CDR1 SGHVS and CDR2 FNYEAQ. The CDR3 length is 12 residues. The CDR3 DNA follows: TGTGCCAGCAGCTCACTGCGGTACGAGCAGTACTTC. Residues: CASSSLRYEQYF.

V gene TRBV7-3 combines with J gene TRBJ2-3; 14 positions match TRBD2. CDR1 is SGHTA, CDR2 FQGTGA, per germline. After removal of 4 bases from V and 6 bases from J, the junction contained 6 bases not matched to a gene. The CDR3 length is 16 residues. The CDR3 sequence is CASSSRLAGGVDTQYF. DNA of the CDR3: TGTGCCAGCAGCTCCCGACTAGCGGGAGGGGTGGATACGCAGTATTTT.

The chain links TRBV11-3 to TRBJ2-3; 8 bases match TRBD1. This CDR3 is 14 amino acids long. Germline V gene sequence: CDR1 SGHNT, CDR2 YENEEA. J gave up 4 bases and V 5 bases, and 5 bases lay outside the gene matches. The CDR3 DNA is TGTGCCAGCAGCAAATCAGGGGGCCCAGATACGCAGTATTTT. It yields the protein CASSKSGGPDTQYF.

In the case of this clonotype: A junction end diverges from the germline sequence, so it may reflect a read error. The V and J genes are TRBV7-2 and TRBJ2-3; possibly TRBD1 for D (5 bases). Germline V gene data show CDR1 as SGHTA and CDR2 as FQGNSA. CDR3 length: 14 residues. The CDR3 is CASGLGQGTDTQYF. The CDR3, as DNA: TGTGCCAGCGGCTTAGGTCAGGGTACAGATACGCAGTATTTT.

This clonotype was recorded once. The chain couples TRBV7-2 to TRBJ2-5; D assignment may be TRBD1 or TRBD2 (5 bases each). In germline, CDR1 is SGHTA, CDR2 FQGNSA. The CDR3 consists of 13 residues. Trimming took off 5 bases at V and 11 bases at J, with 18 bases between the two ends. The CDR3 region is CASSPGTDNEQYF. The CDR3 region has the DNA TGTGCCAGCAGCCCCGGGACGGACAATGAGCAGTACTTC. Variable domain in full (rest from reference TRBV7-2 and TRBJ2-5): GAGVSQSPSNKVTEKGKDVELRCDPISGHTALYWYRQSLGQGLEFLIYFQGNSAPDKSGLPSDRFSAERTGGSVSTLTIQRTQQEDSAVYLCASSPGTDNEQYFGPGTRLLVL.

Turning to this clonotype: Just one base apart from a much larger clone, this may be a read error. The rearrangement links TRBV7-6 to TRBJ2-1; 10 bases line up with TRBD1. V trimming: 5 bases; J trimming: 10 bases; junction bases outside the gene matches: 11. The CDR3 is made up of 15 amino acids. Germline V gene data show CDR1 as SGHVS and CDR2 as FNYEAQ. CDR3 residues: CASSNRDRGSYEQFF. The CDR3, as DNA: TGTGCCAGCAGCAACCGGGACAGGGGCTCCTACGAGCAGTTCTTC. Looking up the rest from reference TRBV7-6 and TRBJ2-1 gives the full variable domain: GAGVSQSPRYKVTKRGQDVALRCDPISGHVSLYWYRQALGQGPEFLTYFNYEAQQDKSGLPNDRFSAERPEGSISTLTIQRTEQRDSAMYRCASSNRDRGSYEQFFGPGTRLTVL.

V is TRBV18 and J is TRBJ1-4; D is unresolved. CDR3 size: 13 residues. With 8 bases removed from V and 6 bases from J, the gap between germline ends came to 13 bases. CDR1 and CDR2 (germline): KGHSH, LQKENI. CDR3 loop: CASAEGLDEKLFF. CDR3 sequence (DNA): TGTGCCAGCGCAGAAGGGTTAGATGAAAAACTGTTTTTT.

The sample holds one count of this clonotype. The chain carries TRBV7-6 and TRBJ2-3; 8 nucleotides line up with TRBD2. The CDR3 extends over 19 amino acids. Germline trimming cut 2 bases from V and 2 bases from J; bases unmatched to any gene: 15. Germline V lookup: CDR1 SGHVS, CDR2 FNYEAQ. The CDR3 DNA reads as TGTGCCAGCAGCTTAACGGTGTTAGCGGGACTTTCTTACACAGATACGCAGTATTTT. Translation gives CASSLTVLAGLSYTDTQYF.

This clonotype was found a few times. The V call is TRBV14, the J call TRBJ2-6; tentative D call: TRBD1 (6 bases). The DNA matches TRBJ2-7 better at its end, which makes the J call doubtful. This CDR3 region has 14 residues. Germline V gene data show CDR1 as SGHDN and CDR2 as FVKESK. Written as DNA, the CDR3 is TGTGCCAGCAGTCGTAACTCAAACAGGGTCGTGCAGTACTTC. This codes for CASSRNSNRVVQYF.

This clonotype came up a few times. The chain links TRBV28 to TRBJ2-1; TRBD2 matches 11 bases. CDR3 size: 18 residues. CDR1 is MDHEN and CDR2 is SYDVKM in the germline V gene. Germline trimming cut 3 bases from V and 0 bases from J; bases unmatched to any gene: 7. CDR3 in DNA: TGTGCCAGCAGTTTCCCCGGGACTAGCGGATACTCCTACAATGAGCAGTTCTTC. Protein sequence: CASSFPGTSGYSYNEQFF.

V is TRBV6-6 and J is TRBJ2-7; 8 bases agree with TRBD1. The germline CDR1 and CDR2 sequences are MNHNY and SVGAGI (reference sequence). The CDR3 runs 14 residues. The ends lost 2 bases at V and 7 bases at J; junction bases unmatched: 7. CDR3 sequence reads: CASSYGQGGGEQYF. DNA of the CDR3: TGTGCCAGCAGTTACGGACAGGGCGGCGGTGAGCAGTACTTC.

The V and J genes are TRBV7-3 and TRBJ1-4, with 10 bases aligning to TRBD1. The CDR3 spans 15 residues. Germline V lookup: CDR1 SGHTA, CDR2 FQGTGA. V was pared by 6 bases and J by 2 bases, with 3 bases of the junction left unmatched. The CDR3 nucleotides are TGTGCCAGCAGGGGACAGGGGAAGACTAATGAAAAACTGTTTTTT. Its protein is CASRGQGKTNEKLFF.

Note on this clonotype: Likely a read error: the CDR3 ends without its conserved phenylalanine or tryptophan. No DNA is shown, since the ends of the CDR3 on it are uncertain; the CDR3 is the one TCRdb lists. The chain joins TRBV10-2 to TRBJ2-7. Germline-derived CDR1 and CDR2 are WSHSY and SAAADI. The CDR3 spans 10 amino acids, including both terminal residues. This CDR3 is CASSEMEGET.

This clonotype was detected many times. One end of the junction is discordant with germline, which a read error may explain. V usage is TRBV7-6 and J usage is TRBJ2-5, with 10 bases matching TRBD2. There are 15 residues in the CDR3. Looked up from germline, CDR1 is SGHVS and CDR2 is FNYEAQ. DNA for the CDR3: TGTGCTAGCAGCCCCCGACTAGCGGGTGTGGAGACCCAGTACTTC. This gives the protein CASSPRLAGVETQYF.

This clonotype was counted only a few times. The chain is built from TRBV7-6 and TRBJ2-5; 7 bases are a match to TRBD2. J was trimmed by 0 bases and V by 5 bases; bases with no gene match: 0. Germline lookup yields CDR1 SGHVS and CDR2 FNYEAQ. The CDR3 spans 13 residues. As DNA, the CDR3 is TGTGCCAGCAGCGCGGGGGACCAAGAGACCCAGTACTTC. It codes for CASSAGDQETQYF. The full variable domain, its missing parts supplied by reference TRBV7-6 and TRBJ2-5, is GAGVSQSPRYKVTKRGQDVALRCDPISGHVSLYWYRQALGQGPEFLTYFNYEAQQDKSGLPNDRFSAERPEGSISTLTIQRTEQRDSAMYRCASSAGDQETQYFGPGTRLLVL.

V usage is TRBV10-1 and J usage is TRBJ2-1; tentatively, D is TRBD2 (5 bases). Matching the DNA end better, TRBJ2-5 makes the J call doubtful. Germline V gene lookup returns CDR1 WNHNN and CDR2 SYGVQD (reference sequence). The CDR3 extends over 15 amino acids. CDR3: CASSERRGSGETQYF. CDR3 DNA sequence: TGCGCCAGCAGTGAAAGACGCGGCTCGGGGGAGACCCAGTACTTC.

The rearrangement joins TRBV7-9 to TRBJ1-2; D ambiguous. V was shortened by 7 bases and J by 6 bases, with 15 bases between the two germline ends. The CDR3 has 13 amino acids. Looked up from germline, CDR1 is SEHNR and CDR2 is FQNEAQ (reference sequence). The CDR3 nucleotides are TGTGCCAGCACAGGACGGAGGATGGATGGCTACACCTTC. Translating it yields CASTGRRMDGYTF.

The chain recombines TRBV6-6 with TRBJ2-5; weak D call: TRBD1 (6 bases). The J call is in doubt because the DNA end fits TRBJ2-1 better. Germline-derived CDR1 and CDR2 are MNHNY and SVGAGI (reference sequence). The CDR3 is 13 amino acids. In DNA, the CDR3 is TGTGCCAGCCGCAGACAGGCCTACAATGAGCAGTTCTTC. This translates into CASRRQAYNEQFF.

The chain employs TRBV12-3 or TRBV12-4 and TRBJ1-2; D might be TRBD1 (5 bases). The CDR3 consists of 12 residues. V shed 5 bases and J shed 8 bases, with 12 bases lying between them. CDR3: CASSDSMYGYTF. The DNA of the CDR3 is TGTGCCAGCAGTGACAGTATGTACGGCTACACCTTC.

For this clonotype: Compared with germline, one end of the junction differs, possibly owing to a read error. The rearrangement uses TRBV7-7 and TRBJ2-5; D remains ambiguous. The DNA end is more similar to TRBJ2-1, so the J call may be wrong. There are 13 residues in the CDR3. CDR1 is SSHAT and CDR2 is FNYEAQ in the germline V gene (reference sequence). CDR3 protein: CASSTDFYNEQFF. The DNA for the CDR3 is TGTGCTAGCAGCACAGACTTTTACAATGAGCAGTTCTTC.

This clonotype was counted a few times. This rearrangement joins TRBV7-2 to TRBJ2-1; no firm D call. V lost 0 bases and J 6 bases, leaving 3 bases between the germline ends. Germline CDR1 and CDR2: SGHTA and FQGNSA. This CDR3 has 12 amino acids. The CDR3 DNA is TGTGCCAGCAGCTTAGCTCGCAATGAGCAGTTCTTC. This gives the protein CASSLARNEQFF.

This chain uses TRBV7-9 with TRBJ2-3; D may be TRBD1 or TRBD2 (6 bases each). CDR3 length: 15 amino acids. Trimming cost V 4 bases and J 6 bases, with 17 bases left between them. CDR1 SEHNR and CDR2 FQNEAQ come from the germline V gene (reference sequence). CDR3 coding DNA: TGTGCCAGCAGCTCCGGGCACAGGGAGGCCGATACGCAGTATTTT. Its translation: CASSSGHREADTQYF.

The chain links TRBV11-3 to TRBJ2-1; possible D gene TRBD2, 6 bases. The J call is uncertain, as TRBJ2-7 better fits the DNA end. This CDR3 has 15 amino acids. Germline lookup yields CDR1 SGHNT and CDR2 YENEEA. CDR3 nucleotides: TGTGCCAGCAGCCGACTAGGGAGCTCCTACAATGAGCAGTACTTC. Its translation: CASSRLGSSYNEQYF.

This clonotype was observed once. In this CDR3 the conserved last residue, phenylalanine or tryptophan, is missing, so a read error is likely. The DNA is omitted, as the CDR3 cannot be located on it reliably, and the CDR3 follows TCRdb's listing. V gene TRBV7-2 combines with J gene TRBJ2-3; the D call of TRBD1 is as the table states it, not checked on the DNA. The CDR3 numbers 18 amino acids, ends counted. Germline CDR1 is SGHTA and CDR2 is FQGNSA. This CDR3 is CASSLGWAGGNSPLHFGP.